This T cell receptor beta chain comes out of a study of T cell responses to AZD1222 COVID-19 vaccine. Overall study findings and caveats: Among the donors, most were white British and more were female, and clonal diversity was possibly underestimated. Nearly half of spike-specific TCRs reportedly target unmutated variant regions. Recipients of two AZD1222 doses showed rising Spike-specific TCR breadth and depth.

The germline gives CDR1 MDHEN, CDR2 SYDVKM. V gave up 5 bases and J gave up 4 bases; unmatched junction bases: 5. CDR3 size: 14 residues. On this clone itself: No antigen is known for it.

Sequenced by immunoSEQ multiplex PCR; TCRdb stores in-frame clones only, minus some. The data contain roughly 180,000 clones, approximately 86% of them singletons. The V call is TRBV28, the J call TRBJ1-5; 7 positions match TRBD1. Sequences were derived from peripheral blood, sampled on day 0 of AZD1222 vaccination. The TCR comes from an adult in good health. CDR3 DNA sequence: TGTGCCAGCAGTACGACAGGGTGGAATCAGCCCCAGCATTTT. Residues: CASSTTGWNQPQHF.